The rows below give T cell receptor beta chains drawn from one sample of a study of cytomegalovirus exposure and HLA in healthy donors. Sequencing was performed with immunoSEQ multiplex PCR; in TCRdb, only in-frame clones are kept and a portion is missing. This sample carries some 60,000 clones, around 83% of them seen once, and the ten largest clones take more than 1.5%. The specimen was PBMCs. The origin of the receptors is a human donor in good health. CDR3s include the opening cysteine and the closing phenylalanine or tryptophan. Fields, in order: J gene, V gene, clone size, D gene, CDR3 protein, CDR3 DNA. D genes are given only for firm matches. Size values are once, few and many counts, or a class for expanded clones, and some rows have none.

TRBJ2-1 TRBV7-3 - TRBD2 CASSLTGGTSRYNEQFF TGTGCCAGCAGCTTAACCGGCGGGACTAGCAGGTACAATGAGCAGTTCTTC
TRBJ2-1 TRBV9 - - CASSASFGGGNNGQFF TGTGCCAGCAGCGCCTCCTTTGGAGGTGGGAACAATGGGCAGTTCTTC
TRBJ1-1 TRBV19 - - CASSILGLGTEAFF TGTGCCAGTAGTATACTAGGATTGGGCACTGAAGCTTTCTTT
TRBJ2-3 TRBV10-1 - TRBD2 CASSESGRPRTQYF TGCGCCAGCAGTGAGAGCGGGAGGCCTCGTACGCAGTATTTT
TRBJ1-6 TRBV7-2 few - CASSLDRSSPLHF TGTGCCAGCAGCTTAGACAGGTCTTCACCCCTCCACTTT
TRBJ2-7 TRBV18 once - CASSPTTETYEQYF TGTGCCAGCTCACCAACGACGGAGACCTACGAGCAGTACTTC
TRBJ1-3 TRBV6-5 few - CAVSRTERNTIYF TGTGCCGTCTCTCGGACAGAGAGAAACACCATATATTTT
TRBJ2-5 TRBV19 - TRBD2 CASSALAGGLGTQYF TGTGCCAGTAGTGCTCTAGCGGGGGGACTTGGGACCCAGTACTTC
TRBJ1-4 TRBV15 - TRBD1 CATSRTGAQSEKLFF TGTGCCACCAGCAGAACAGGGGCGCAGAGTGAAAAACTGTTTTTT
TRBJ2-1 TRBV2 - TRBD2 CASILKRGDNEQFF TGTGCCAGCATTCTCAAGCGGGGAGACAATGAGCAGTTCTTC
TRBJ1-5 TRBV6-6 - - CASSRGGGQPQHF TGTGCCAGCAGTAGGGGGGGAGGTCAGCCCCAGCATTTT
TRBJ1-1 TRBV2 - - CASRGQLNTEAFF TGTGCCAGCAGAGGACAGTTGAACACTGAAGCTTTCTTT
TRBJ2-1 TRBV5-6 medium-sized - CASSLRGSNNEQFF TGTGCCAGCAGCTTGCGAGGGAGTAACAATGAGCAGTTCTTC
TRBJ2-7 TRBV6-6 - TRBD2 CASRVERGTSYEQYF TGTGCCAGCCGTGTGGAGCGGGGTACGTCCTACGAGCAGTACTTC
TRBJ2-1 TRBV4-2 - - CASSQDLTEPYNEQFF TGTGCCAGCAGCCAGGACTTAACTGAACCCTACAATGAGCAGTTCTTC
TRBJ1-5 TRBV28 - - CASSNNRPGFSGQPQHF TGTGCCAGCAGTAATAACCGCCCAGGGTTTTCGGGTCAGCCCCAGCATTTT
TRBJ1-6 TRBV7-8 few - CASSKGQSRSPLHF TGTGCCAGCAGCAAAGGACAGTCTCGGTCACCCCTCCACTTT
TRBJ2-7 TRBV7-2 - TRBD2 CASSLGASGGYEQYF TGTGCCAGCAGCTTAGGGGCTAGCGGGGGTTACGAGCAGTACTTC
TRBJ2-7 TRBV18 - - CASSPPAYQGSSYEQYF TGTGCCAGCTCACCACCCGCTTATCAGGGGAGCTCCTACGAGCAGTACTTC
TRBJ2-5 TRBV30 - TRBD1 CARSRDRGQETQYF TGTGCCAGATCCCGGGACAGGGGCCAAGAGACCCAGTACTTC
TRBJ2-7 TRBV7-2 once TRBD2 CASSSGLAPYSSYEQYF TGTGCCAGCAGCTCTGGACTAGCGCCGTATAGCTCCTACGAGCAGTACTTC
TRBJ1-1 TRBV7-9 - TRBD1 CASSFQGEDTEAFF TGTGCCAGCAGCTTTCAGGGGGAGGACACTGAAGCTTTCTTT
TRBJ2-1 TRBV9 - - CASSVGGHTNEQFF TGTGCCAGCAGCGTGGGCGGGCACACCAATGAGCAGTTCTTC
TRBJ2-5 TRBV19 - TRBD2 CASSIRLAELQETQYF TGTGCCAGTAGTATCCGGCTAGCGGAATTGCAAGAGACCCAGTACTTC
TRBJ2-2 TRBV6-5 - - CASSYPDSTGELFF TGTGCCAGCAGTTACCCCGACAGCACCGGGGAGCTGTTTTTT
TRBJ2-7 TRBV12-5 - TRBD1 CASGWGDRGSSNSYEQYF TGTGCTAGTGGTTGGGGGGACAGGGGATCCTCAAACTCCTACGAGCAGTACTTC
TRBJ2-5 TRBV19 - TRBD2 CASSMGGSATETQYF TGTGCCAGTAGTATGGGCGGGAGCGCAACAGAGACCCAGTACTTC
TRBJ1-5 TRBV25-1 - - CASSRRGYSNQPQHF TGTGCCAGCAGTAGGAGGGGTTATAGCAATCAGCCCCAGCATTTT
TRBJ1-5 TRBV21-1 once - CASSKTKGQGEGSNQPQHF TGTGCCAGCAGCAAGACAAAGGGACAGGGGGAGGGAAGCAATCAGCCCCAGCATTTT
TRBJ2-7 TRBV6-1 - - CASSVSGSVAENEQYF TGTGCCAGCAGTGTAAGCGGATCGGTTGCAGAGAACGAGCAGTACTTC
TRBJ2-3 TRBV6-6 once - CASSYPPPQSDTQYF TGTGCCAGCAGCTACCCACCCCCGCAGTCGGATACGCAGTATTTT
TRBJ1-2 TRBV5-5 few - CASSRTSRETYGYTF TGTGCCAGCAGCCGGACCTCGAGGGAAACCTATGGCTACACCTTC
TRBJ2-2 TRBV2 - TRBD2 CASSELTGGTGELFF TGTGCCAGCAGTGAACTAACGGGGGGTACCGGGGAGCTGTTTTTT
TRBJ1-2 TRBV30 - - CAWSFLNYGYTF TGTGCCTGGAGTTTCCTTAACTATGGCTACACCTTC
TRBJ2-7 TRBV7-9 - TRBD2 CSSTGGGWDEQYF TGTTCCAGCACGGGCGGGGGTTGGGACGAGCAGTACTTC
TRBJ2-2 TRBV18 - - CASSPASVNTGELFF TGTGCCAGCTCACCGGCTAGCGTCAACACCGGGGAGCTGTTTTTT
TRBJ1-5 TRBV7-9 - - CASSRGGGNQPQHF TGTGCCAGCAGCCGAGGCGGTGGCAATCAGCCCCAGCATTTT
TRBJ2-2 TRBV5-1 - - CASSQYSSNTGELFF TGCGCCAGCAGTCAATACTCGTCGAACACCGGGGAGCTGTTTTTT
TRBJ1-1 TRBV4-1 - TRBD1 CASSQAGQGWVTEAFF TGCGCCAGCAGCCAAGCGGGACAGGGGTGGGTCACTGAAGCTTTCTTT
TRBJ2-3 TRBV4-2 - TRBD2 CASSSKTSGGFTDTQYF TGTGCCAGCAGCTCTAAGACTAGCGGGGGCTTCACAGATACGCAGTATTTT
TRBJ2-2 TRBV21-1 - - CASSKGRQHSPSNTGELFF TGTGCCAGCAGCAAGGGGAGGCAGCACAGCCCCTCGAACACCGGGGAGCTGTTTTTT
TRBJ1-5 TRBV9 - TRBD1 CASSTGQGDRPQHF TGTGCCAGCAGCACCGGACAGGGAGATCGGCCCCAGCATTTT
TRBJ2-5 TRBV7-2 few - CASSLYLAWETQYF TGTGCCAGCAGCTTATACCTAGCATGGGAGACCCAGTACTTC
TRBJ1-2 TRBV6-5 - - CASSSSGLGRVYGYTF TGTGCCAGCAGTTCTTCCGGACTTGGGAGGGTCTATGGCTACACCTTC
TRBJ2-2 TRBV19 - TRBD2 CASRLRTGQREAGTGELFF TGTGCCAGTAGACTTAGGACAGGCCAGCGGGAGGCCGGGACCGGGGAGCTGTTTTTT
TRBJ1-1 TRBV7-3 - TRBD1 CASSPNHRGLVGEAFF TGTGCCAGCAGCCCAAACCACAGGGGGCTGGTCGGCGAAGCTTTCTTT
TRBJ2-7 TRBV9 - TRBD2 CASSVDGRAYEQYF TGTGCCAGCAGCGTAGACGGGAGGGCCTACGAGCAGTACTTC
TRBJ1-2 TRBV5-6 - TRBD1 CASSLWGTAEYYGYTF TGTGCCAGCAGCTTGTGGGGGACAGCGGAATACTATGGCTACACCTTC
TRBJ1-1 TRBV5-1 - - CASRPSWGQNTEAFF TGCGCCAGCAGGCCCTCCTGGGGGCAAAACACTGAAGCTTTCTTT